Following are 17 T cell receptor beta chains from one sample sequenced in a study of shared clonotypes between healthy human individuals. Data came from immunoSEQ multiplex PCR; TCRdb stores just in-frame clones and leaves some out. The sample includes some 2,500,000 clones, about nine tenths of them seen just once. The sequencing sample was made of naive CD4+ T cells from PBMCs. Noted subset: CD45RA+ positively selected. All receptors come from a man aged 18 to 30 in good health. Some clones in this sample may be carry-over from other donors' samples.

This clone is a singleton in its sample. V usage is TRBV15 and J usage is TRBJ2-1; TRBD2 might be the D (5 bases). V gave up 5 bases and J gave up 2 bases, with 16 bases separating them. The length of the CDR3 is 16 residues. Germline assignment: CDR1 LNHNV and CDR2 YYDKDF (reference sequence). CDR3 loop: CATSQLEWTAYNEQFF. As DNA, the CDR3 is TGTGCCACCAGCCAGCTCGAGTGGACTGCCTACAATGAGCAGTTCTTC.

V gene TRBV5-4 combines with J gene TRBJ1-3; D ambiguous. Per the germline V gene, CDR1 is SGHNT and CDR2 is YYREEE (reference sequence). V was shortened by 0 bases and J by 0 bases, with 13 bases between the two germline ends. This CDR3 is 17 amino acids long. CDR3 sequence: CASSLGGSGLSGNTIYF. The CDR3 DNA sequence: TGTGCCAGCAGCTTGGGGGGATCCGGCCTCTCTGGAAACACCATATATTTT.

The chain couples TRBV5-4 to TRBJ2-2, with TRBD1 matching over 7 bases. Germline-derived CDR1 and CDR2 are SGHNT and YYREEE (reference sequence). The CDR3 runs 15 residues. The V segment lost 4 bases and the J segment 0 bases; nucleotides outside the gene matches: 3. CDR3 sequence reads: CASSLDRTNTGELFF. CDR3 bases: TGTGCCAGCAGCCTGGACAGGACGAACACCGGGGAGCTGTTTTTT.

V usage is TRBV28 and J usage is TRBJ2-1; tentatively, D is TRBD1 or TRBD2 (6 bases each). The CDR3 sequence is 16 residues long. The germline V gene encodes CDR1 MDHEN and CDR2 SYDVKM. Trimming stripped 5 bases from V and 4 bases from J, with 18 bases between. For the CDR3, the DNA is TGTGCCAGCAGTGAACAAGGGGGAGGTTCGTACAATGAGCAGTTCTTC. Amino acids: CASSEQGGGSYNEQFF.

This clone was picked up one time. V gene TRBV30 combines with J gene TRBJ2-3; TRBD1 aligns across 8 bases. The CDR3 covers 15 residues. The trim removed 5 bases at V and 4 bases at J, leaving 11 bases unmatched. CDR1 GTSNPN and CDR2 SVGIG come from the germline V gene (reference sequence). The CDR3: CAWSSQGARADTQYF. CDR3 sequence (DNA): TGTGCCTGGTCTTCCCAGGGGGCGAGGGCAGATACGCAGTATTTT. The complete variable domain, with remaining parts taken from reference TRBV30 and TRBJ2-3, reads SQTIHQWPATLVQPVGSPLSLECTVEGTSNPNLYWYRQAAGRGLQLLFYSVGIGQISSEVPQNLSASRPQDRQFILSSKKLLLSDSGFYLCAWSSQGARADTQYFGPGTRLTVL.

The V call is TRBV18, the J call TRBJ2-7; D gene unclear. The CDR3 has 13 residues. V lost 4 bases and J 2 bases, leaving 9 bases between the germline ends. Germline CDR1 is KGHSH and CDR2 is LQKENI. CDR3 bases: TGTGCCAGCTCACGGACGGCCCCCTACGAGCAGTACTTC. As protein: CASSRTAPYEQYF.

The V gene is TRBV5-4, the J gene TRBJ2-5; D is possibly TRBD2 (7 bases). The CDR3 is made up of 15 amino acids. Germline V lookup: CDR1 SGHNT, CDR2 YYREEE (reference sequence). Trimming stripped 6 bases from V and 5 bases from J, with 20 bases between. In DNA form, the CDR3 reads TGTGCCAGCACCGAGAAACTAGGGGGAGGGGAGACCCAGTACTTC. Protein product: CASTEKLGGGETQYF. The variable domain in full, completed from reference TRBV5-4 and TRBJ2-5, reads ETGVTQSPTHLIKTRGQQVTLRCSSQSGHNTVSWYQQALGQGPQFIFQYYREEENGRGNFPPRFSGLQFPNYSSELNVNALELDDSALYLCASTEKLGGGETQYFGPGTRLLVL.

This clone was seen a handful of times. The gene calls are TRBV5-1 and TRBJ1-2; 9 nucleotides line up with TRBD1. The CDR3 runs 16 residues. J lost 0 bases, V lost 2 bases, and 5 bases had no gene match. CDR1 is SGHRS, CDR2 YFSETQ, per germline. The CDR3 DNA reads TGCGCCAGCAGCTTAGCGCGACAGGGGGCTAACTATGGCTACACCTTC. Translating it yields CASSLARQGANYGYTF.

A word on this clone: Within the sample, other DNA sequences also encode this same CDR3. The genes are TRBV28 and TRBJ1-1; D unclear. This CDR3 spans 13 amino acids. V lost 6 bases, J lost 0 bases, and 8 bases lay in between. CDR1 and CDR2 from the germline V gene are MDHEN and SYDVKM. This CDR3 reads CASRPSMNTEAFF. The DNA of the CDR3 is TGTGCCAGCAGACCTTCCATGAACACTGAAGCTTTCTTT.

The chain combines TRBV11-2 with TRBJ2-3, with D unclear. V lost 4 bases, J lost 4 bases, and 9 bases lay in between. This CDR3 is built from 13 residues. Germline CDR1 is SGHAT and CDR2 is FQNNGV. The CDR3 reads CASSSSRPDTQYF. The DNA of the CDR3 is TGTGCCAGCAGCTCCTCTCGCCCAGATACGCAGTATTTT.

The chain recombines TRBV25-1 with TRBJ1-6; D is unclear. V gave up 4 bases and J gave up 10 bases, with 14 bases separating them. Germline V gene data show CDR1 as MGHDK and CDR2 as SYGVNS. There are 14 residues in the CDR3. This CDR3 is CASSAEPGGSPLHF. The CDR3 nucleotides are TGTGCCAGCAGTGCGGAACCAGGTGGATCACCCCTCCACTTT.

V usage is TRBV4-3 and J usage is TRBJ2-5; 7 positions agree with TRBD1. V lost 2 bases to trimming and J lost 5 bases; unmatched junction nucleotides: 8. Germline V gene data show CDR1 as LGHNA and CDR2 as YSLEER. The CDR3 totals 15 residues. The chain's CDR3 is CASSQPGQRSETQYF. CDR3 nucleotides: TGCGCCAGCAGCCAACCGGGACAGCGTTCGGAGACCCAGTACTTC.

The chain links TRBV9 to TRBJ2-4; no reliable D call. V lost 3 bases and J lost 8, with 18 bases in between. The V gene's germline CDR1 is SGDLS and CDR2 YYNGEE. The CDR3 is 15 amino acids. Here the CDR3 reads CASSATPGLGDIQYF. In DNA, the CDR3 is TGTGCCAGCAGCGCGACTCCAGGTCTAGGTGACATTCAGTACTTC.

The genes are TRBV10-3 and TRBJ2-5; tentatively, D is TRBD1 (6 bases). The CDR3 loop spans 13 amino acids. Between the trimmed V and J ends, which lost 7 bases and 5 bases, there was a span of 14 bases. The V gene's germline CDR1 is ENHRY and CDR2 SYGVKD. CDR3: CAITAGQGETQYF. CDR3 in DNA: TGTGCCATCACGGCAGGTCAGGGGGAGACCCAGTACTTC.

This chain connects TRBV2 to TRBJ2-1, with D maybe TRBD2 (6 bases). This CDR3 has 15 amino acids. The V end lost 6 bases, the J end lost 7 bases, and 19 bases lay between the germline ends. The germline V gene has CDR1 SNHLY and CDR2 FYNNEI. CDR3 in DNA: TGTGCCAGCAGCCCGGGACTTACCCCCGGGAATGAGCAGTTCTTC. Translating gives CASSPGLTPGNEQFF.

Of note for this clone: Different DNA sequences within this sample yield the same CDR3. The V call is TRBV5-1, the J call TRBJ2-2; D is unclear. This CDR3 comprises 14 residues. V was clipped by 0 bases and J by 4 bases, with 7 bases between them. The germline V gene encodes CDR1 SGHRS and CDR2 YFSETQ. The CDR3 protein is CASSLDGFTGELFF. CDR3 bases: TGCGCCAGCAGCTTGGATGGGTTCACCGGGGAGCTGTTTTTT.

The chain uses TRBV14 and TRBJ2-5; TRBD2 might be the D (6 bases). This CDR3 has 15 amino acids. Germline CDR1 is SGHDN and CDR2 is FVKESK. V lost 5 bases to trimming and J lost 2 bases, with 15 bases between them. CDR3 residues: CASSFSGTPQETQYF. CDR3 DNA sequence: TGTGCCAGCAGCTTCTCCGGGACTCCTCAAGAGACCCAGTACTTC.